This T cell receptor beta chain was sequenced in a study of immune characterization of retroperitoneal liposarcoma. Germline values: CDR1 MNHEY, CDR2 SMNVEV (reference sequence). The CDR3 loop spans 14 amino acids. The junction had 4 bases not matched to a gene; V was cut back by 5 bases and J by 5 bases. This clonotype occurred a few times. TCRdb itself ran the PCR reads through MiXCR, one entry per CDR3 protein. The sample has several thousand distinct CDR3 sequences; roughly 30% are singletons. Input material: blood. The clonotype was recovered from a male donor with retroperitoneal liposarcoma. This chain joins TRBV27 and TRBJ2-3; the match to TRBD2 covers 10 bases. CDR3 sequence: CASSMGLAIDTQYF. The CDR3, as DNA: TGTGCCAGCAGTATGGGACTAGCGATAGATACGCAGTATTTT.